This T cell receptor (beta chain) came from a study of cytomegalovirus exposure and HLA in healthy donors. For this clone: Its antigen is unidentified.

Trimming cost V 3 bases and J 0 bases; bases outside gene matches: 4. Germline-derived CDR1 and CDR2 are LNHNV and YYDKDF (reference sequence). The CDR3 loop spans 17 amino acids. General study results and limits: With later analysis, a missense DCLRE1C variant became linked to TCR beta V- and J-gene trimming. TCR beta chains associated with HLA were, in a later analysis, more clonally expanded than equally common others. A later examination showed that TCR association rates differed by HLA locus, with DRB1 most and HLA-C fewest.

Both 60 Vbeta primers and 13 Jbeta primers went into the PCR. Using immunoSEQ multiplex PCR, the repertoire was profiled, and TCRdb retains in-frame clones only, with some absent. This sample has about 200,000 clones, with approximately 80% found just once. The rearrangement joins TRBV15 to TRBJ1-6; the match to TRBD1 covers 8 bases. The receptor was derived from a woman younger than 45 in good health and CMV-seronegative. Sequences were obtained from PBMCs. DNA of the CDR3: TGTGCCACCAGCAGCGGGACAGGTGTCTCCTATAATTCACCCCTCCACTTT. Translating gives CATSSGTGVSYNSPLHF.